This T cell receptor beta chain was identified in a study of early T cells in non-severe SARS-CoV-2 infection. Turning to the study itself: Unpaired chains resulted from sequencing bulk RNA of unsorted whole blood.

This clonotype appeared many times. Its antigen is undetermined. Points from the study as a whole: VDJdb-based matching was biased toward anti-spike CD8 responses and missed private and CD4 specificities.

As part of library construction, unique molecular identifiers were attached to individual cDNA molecules. TCRdb reprocessed the 5' RACE reads via MiXCR and lists one record per CDR3 protein. In the table there are some 33,000 distinct CDR3 sequences, 5.5% to 7% of which are singletons. The CDR3 spans 13 residues. V was shortened by 0 bases and J by 7 bases, with 9 bases between the two germline ends. From germline, CDR1 is LNHNV and CDR2 YYDKDF (reference sequence). The sequence derives from an adult who was a healthcare worker with PCR-confirmed SARS-CoV-2 infection or an uninfected control (not recorded which). The sequenced material came from whole blood. The genes are TRBV15 and TRBJ2-5; perhaps TRBD1 as D (6 bases). The CDR3 reads CATSREGAGTQYF. The CDR3 nucleotides are TGTGCCACCAGCAGAGAGGGGGCTGGGACCCAGTACTTC.